The subject of this entry is one TCR beta chain. The germline gives CDR1 SNHLY, CDR2 FYNNEI. CDR3 length equals 14 residues. Losses at the gene ends were 7 bases for V and 6 bases for J; bases not matched to a gene: 6. Per the original data handling: Estimation of nucleated cell counts was performed using reference gene primer amplification. Assay used: immunoSEQ multiplex PCR; TCRdb lists only in-frame clones, some missing. From that table come the V and J calls and clone size; the DNA was used to work out D and trimming. The profile shows 160,000 or so clones, 87% of them singletons. The record originates from a study of blood T cell repertoires in COVID-19. About the study: The origin of the acute and convalescent COVID-19 samples was the United States, Italy and Spain. T cells, B-cell-depleted T cells, or PBMCs provided the cDNA or gDNA that served as material.

The TCR comes from a woman aged 55-69 years who had recovered from COVID-19. The chain joins TRBV2 to TRBJ1-4, with 9 bases identical to TRBD1. Source material: peripheral blood. CDR3 coding DNA: TGTGCCAGCAAAATAGGGACAGGGTATGAAAAACTGTTTTTT. Protein product: CASKIGTGYEKLFF.